Shown below are 13 T cell receptor beta chains from a single sample sequenced in a study of post-analysis software for immune sequencing data (dated by TCRdb to between 2015 and 2016). The paper as a whole reports these results and caveats: Patients showed significantly higher frequencies than controls for five TRBV segments, among them TRBV5-6, TRBV5-1 and TRBV20-1.

Library creation used PCR. TCRdb names Illumina HiSeq 2500 as the instrument used. To reduce PCR and sequencing biases, unique molecular identifiers were built into the TCR beta cDNA libraries. TCRdb reran the public reads through fastp at Q25 and MiXCR, keeping productive beta chains. Duplicate CDR3 protein sequences are folded into a single record with the most common DNA and genes. The sample contains some 800,000 distinct CDR3 sequences, 35% to 55% of them found a single time. The top ten clonotypes cover just under 5% of the sample. The antigens of these receptors remain unknown. The specimen was blood. The receptors originated from a girl under 18 with multiple sclerosis.

This clonotype was seen a handful of times. The chain employs TRBV27 and TRBJ2-7, with D possibly matching TRBD2 (6 bases). V lost 0 bases and J lost 5, with 11 bases in between. This CDR3 is 14 amino acids long. The germline V gene has CDR1 MNHEY and CDR2 SMNVEV (reference sequence). CDR3: CASSLSTGEDEQYF. CDR3 in DNA: TGTGCCAGCAGTTTATCGACGGGGGAGGACGAGCAGTACTTC.

The chain combines TRBV29-1 with TRBJ2-3, with D perhaps being TRBD1 or TRBD2 (5 bases each). CDR1 is SQVTM and CDR2 is ANQGSEA in the germline V gene. The ends were cut back, 7 bases at V and 2 bases at J, with 13 bases in the middle. The CDR3 totals 13 residues. Here the CDR3 DNA reads TGCAGCGCAAACCGGGACCCCACAGATACGCAGTATTTT. Its translation: CSANRDPTDTQYF.

This chain connects TRBV13 to TRBJ2-5, with D perhaps matching TRBD1 (6 bases). Trimming shortened V by 2 bases and J by 5 bases, and 12 bases separated the two germline ends. The length of the CDR3 is 14 residues. In germline, CDR1 is PRHDT, CDR2 FYEKMQ (reference sequence). CDR3 DNA: TGTGCCAGCAGCTTAAGGGGACAAGGGGAGACCCAGTACTTC. Residues: CASSLRGQGETQYF.

A remark on this clonotype: Sequence at one end of the junction differs from germline and may be a read error. The chain has TRBV5-1 and TRBJ2-3, with 13 bases identical to TRBD2. Germline lookup yields CDR1 SGHRS and CDR2 YFSETQ. The CDR3 loop spans 17 amino acids. For the CDR3, the DNA is TGCGCCCGCAGACAGACGGGACTAGCGGGATCCACAGATACGCAGTATTTT. It codes for CARRQTGLAGSTDTQYF.

The genes are TRBV29-1 and TRBJ2-4, with D uncertain. The better agreement between TRBJ2-7 and the DNA end casts doubt on the J call. The CDR3 covers 13 residues. CDR1 is SQVTM and CDR2 is ANQGSEA in the germline V gene. CDR3 DNA sequence: TGCAGCGTTGTATGGCAGGATTTGCTCGAGCAGTACTTC. Its translation is CSVVWQDLLEQYF.

The gene calls are TRBV11-2 and TRBJ2-1, with D possibly being TRBD1 (5 bases). Germline V gene lookup returns CDR1 SGHAT and CDR2 FQNNGV. Trimming stripped 0 bases from V and 9 bases from J, with 18 bases between. This CDR3 comprises 16 residues. The CDR3 bases are TGTGCCAGCAGCTTAGAGACCCAGGGATCGGCCCCTGAGCAGTTCTTC. It encodes CASSLETQGSAPEQFF.

The chain is built from TRBV27 and TRBJ2-7, with D tentatively TRBD1 or TRBD2 (5 bases each). The V end was cut by 8 bases, the J end by 2 bases, with 16 bases between. Per germline, CDR1 MNHEY and CDR2 SMNVEV (reference sequence). The CDR3 extends over 14 amino acids. The CDR3 region has the DNA TGTGCCAGCCGCCCCCGGGACCTCACCTACGAGCAGTACTTC. Its translation: CASRPRDLTYEQYF.

The CDR3 protein is CASKVGLGLAGAGYEQYF. CDR3 in DNA: TGTGCCAGCAAGGTTGGCCTAGGACTAGCGGGAGCCGGCTACGAGCAGTACTTC. The rearrangement joins TRBV6-2 or TRBV6-3 to TRBJ2-7; 13 bases agree with TRBD2. The CDR3 has 18 residues. With V trimmed by 7 bases and J by 3 bases, 15 bases remained unmatched. The V gene's germline CDR1 is MNHEY and CDR2 SVGEGT.

This sequence joins TRBV25-1 and TRBJ2-7, with D perhaps being TRBD1 or TRBD2 (5 bases each). CDR1 MGHDK and CDR2 SYGVNS come from the germline V gene. The V end was cut by 3 bases, the J end by 7 bases, with 16 bases between. The CDR3 contains 14 residues. Here the CDR3 reads CASSDPTGTREQYF. The CDR3 nucleotides are TGTGCCAGCAGTGACCCTACCGGGACCCGGGAGCAGTACTTC.

The chain uses TRBV29-1 and TRBJ1-2, with unresolved D. V lost 6 bases and J 4 bases, leaving 15 bases between the germline ends. The CDR3 totals 13 residues. From germline, CDR1 is SQVTM and CDR2 ANQGSEA. The chain's CDR3 is CSVPTGSPYGYTF. CDR3 sequence (DNA): TGCAGCGTGCCGACTGGGAGTCCCTATGGCTACACCTTC.

The chain links TRBV12-5 to TRBJ1-2; D not resolved. In germline, CDR1 is LGHNT, CDR2 FRNRAP. The CDR3 covers 12 residues. V lost 3 bases to trimming and J lost 6 bases, with 8 bases between them. The CDR3 DNA sequence: TGTGCTAGTGGTTTAGGCATGGATGGCTACACCTTC. Translation: CASGLGMDGYTF.

V usage is TRBV29-1 and J usage is TRBJ2-1; D uncertain. Germline V gene lookup returns CDR1 SQVTM and CDR2 ANQGSEA. The CDR3 covers 14 residues. The V gene lost 6 bases and the J gene lost 5 bases, with 17 bases spanning the gap. As DNA, the CDR3 is TGCAGCGTGGCTGGCAGTCCTTCTAACAATGAGCAGTTCTTC. It specifies CSVAGSPSNNEQFF.

The chain employs TRBV7-2 and TRBJ2-2; 8 positions agree with TRBD2. Germline V gene data show CDR1 as SGHTA and CDR2 as FQGNSA. The CDR3 runs to 16 residues. V dropped 2 bases and J dropped 5; count of bases not matched to a gene: 7. In DNA form, the CDR3 reads TGTGCCAGCAGCTTAATCGGCGGGAGGATAACCGGGGAGCTGTTTTTT. Its translation: CASSLIGGRITGELFF.